This T cell receptor (beta chain) is drawn from a study of a mutant IDH1 vaccine in newly diagnosed glioma. Across the study: In some groups vaccination began 4-6 weeks post-radiotherapy; others received it with temozolomide. It was radiotherapy, temozolomide, or both that patients received previously, with most receiving both. Visits designated V12 and V13 were conducted at weeks 35 and 47, respectively.

Assay: immunoSEQ multiplex PCR; the TCRdb copy retains only in-frame clones and omits some. The sample consists of 30,000 or so clones, roughly four fifths of them appearing once. The CDR3 spans 17 residues. Germline V gene data show CDR1 as MGHRA and CDR2 as YSYEKL. After removal of 0 bases from V and 3 bases from J, the junction contained 8 bases not matched to a gene. The sample's time point: week 47, end of study. Every vaccine dose comprised 300 ug of mutant IDH1 20-mer peptide plus topical imiquimod. The study gave patients eight vaccinations in weeks 1, 3, 5, 7, 11, 15, 19, 23. A note on this clone: Its antigen is not identified.

The chain links TRBV4-1 to TRBJ2-3; TRBD1 matches 8 bases. This TCR was sampled from a man aged 25-45 years with glioma. Material: PBMCs, obtained from a glioma patient whose treatment included an IDH1 peptide vaccine. This chain's CDR3 is CASSQDFQGAQTDTQYF. The CDR3 region has the DNA TGCGCCAGCAGCCAAGATTTTCAGGGGGCGCAGACAGATACGCAGTATTTT.